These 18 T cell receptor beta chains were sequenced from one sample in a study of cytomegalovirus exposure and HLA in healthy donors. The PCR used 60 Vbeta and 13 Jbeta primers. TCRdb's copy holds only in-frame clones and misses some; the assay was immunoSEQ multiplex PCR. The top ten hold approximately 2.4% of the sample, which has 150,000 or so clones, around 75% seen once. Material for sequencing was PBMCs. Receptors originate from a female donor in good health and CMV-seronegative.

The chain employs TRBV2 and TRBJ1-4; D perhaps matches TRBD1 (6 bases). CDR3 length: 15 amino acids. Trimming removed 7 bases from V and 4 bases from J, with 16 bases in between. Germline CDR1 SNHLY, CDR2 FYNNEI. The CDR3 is CASTWGPRSNEKLFF. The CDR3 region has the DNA TGTGCCAGCACTTGGGGGCCCAGGAGTAATGAAAAACTGTTTTTT. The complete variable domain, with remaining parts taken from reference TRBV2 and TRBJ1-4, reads EPEVTQTPSHQVTQMGQEVILRCVPISNHLYFYWYRQILGQKVEFLVSFYNNEISEKSEIFDDQFSVERPDGSNFTLKIRSTKLEDSAMYFCASTWGPRSNEKLFFGSGTQLSVL.

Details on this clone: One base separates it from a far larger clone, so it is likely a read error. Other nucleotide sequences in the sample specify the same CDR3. The CDR3 sequence: CASSDIGVNQPQHF. The CDR3 bases are TGTGCCAGCAGTGATATCGGGGTAAATCAGCCCCAACATTTT. The gene calls are TRBV25-1 and TRBJ1-5; D is ambiguous. Germline-derived CDR1 and CDR2 are MGHDK and SYGVNS. The length of the CDR3 is 14 residues.

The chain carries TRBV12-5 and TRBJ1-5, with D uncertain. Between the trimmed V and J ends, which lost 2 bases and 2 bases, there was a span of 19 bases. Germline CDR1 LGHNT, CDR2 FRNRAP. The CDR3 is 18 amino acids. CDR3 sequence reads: CASGLNPGSQGGNQPQHF. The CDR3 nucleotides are TGTGCTAGTGGTTTGAACCCCGGGTCCCAAGGAGGCAATCAGCCCCAGCATTTT.

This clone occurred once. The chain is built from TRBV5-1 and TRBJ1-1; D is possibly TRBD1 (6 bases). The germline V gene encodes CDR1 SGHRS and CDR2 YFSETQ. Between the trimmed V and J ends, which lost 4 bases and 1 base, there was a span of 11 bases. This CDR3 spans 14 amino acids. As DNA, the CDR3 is TGCGCCAGCAGCCGATCGACAGGGAACACTGAAGCTTTCTTT. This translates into CASSRSTGNTEAFF.

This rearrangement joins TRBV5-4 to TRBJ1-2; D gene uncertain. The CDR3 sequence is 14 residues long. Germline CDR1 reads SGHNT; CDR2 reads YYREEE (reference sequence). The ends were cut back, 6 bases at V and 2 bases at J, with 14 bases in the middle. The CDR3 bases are TGTGCCAGCACCCGAGAATCGGGGAACTATGGCTACACCTTC. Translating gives CASTRESGNYGYTF. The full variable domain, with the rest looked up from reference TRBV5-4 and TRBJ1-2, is ETGVTQSPTHLIKTRGQQVTLRCSSQSGHNTVSWYQQALGQGPQFIFQYYREEENGRGNFPPRFSGLQFPNYSSELNVNALELDDSALYLCASTRESGNYGYTFGSGTRLTVV.

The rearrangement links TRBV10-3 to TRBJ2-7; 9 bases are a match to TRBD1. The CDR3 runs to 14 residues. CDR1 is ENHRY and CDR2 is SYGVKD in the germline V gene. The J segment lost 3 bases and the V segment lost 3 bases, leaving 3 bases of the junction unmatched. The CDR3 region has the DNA TGTGCCATCAGTGAAAGACAGGGGGGCTACGAGCAGTACTTC. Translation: CAISERQGGYEQYF.

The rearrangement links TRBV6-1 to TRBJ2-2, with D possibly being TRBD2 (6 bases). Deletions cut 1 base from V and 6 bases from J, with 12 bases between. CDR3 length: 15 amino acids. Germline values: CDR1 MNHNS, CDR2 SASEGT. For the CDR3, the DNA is TGTGCCAGCAGTGAAGGGGTTTGGGGGGCCGGGGAGCTGTTTTTT. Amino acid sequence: CASSEGVWGAGELFF.

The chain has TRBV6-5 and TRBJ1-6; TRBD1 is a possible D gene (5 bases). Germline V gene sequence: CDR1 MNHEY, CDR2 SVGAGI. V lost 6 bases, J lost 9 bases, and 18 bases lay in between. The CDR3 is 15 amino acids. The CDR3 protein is CASSSGRDHFSPLHF. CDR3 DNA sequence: TGTGCCAGCAGCTCGGGGAGGGACCATTTTTCACCCCTCCACTTT.

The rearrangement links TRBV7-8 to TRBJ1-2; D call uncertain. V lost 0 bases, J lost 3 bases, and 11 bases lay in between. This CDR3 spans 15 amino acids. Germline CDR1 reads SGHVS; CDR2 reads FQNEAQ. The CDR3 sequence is CASSLAKGGDYGYTF. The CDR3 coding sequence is TGTGCCAGCAGCTTAGCGAAGGGAGGAGACTATGGCTACACCTTC.

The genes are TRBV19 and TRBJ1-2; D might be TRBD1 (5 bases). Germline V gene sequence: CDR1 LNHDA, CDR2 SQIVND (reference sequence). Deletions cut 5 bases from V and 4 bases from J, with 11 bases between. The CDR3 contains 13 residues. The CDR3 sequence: CASSPRDSYGYTF. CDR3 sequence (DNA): TGTGCCAGTAGTCCTCGGGACTCCTATGGCTACACCTTC.

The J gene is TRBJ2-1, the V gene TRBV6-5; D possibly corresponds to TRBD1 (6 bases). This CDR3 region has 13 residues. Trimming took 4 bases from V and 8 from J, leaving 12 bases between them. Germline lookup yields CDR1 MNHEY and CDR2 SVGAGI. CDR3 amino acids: CASSFTGLDEQFF. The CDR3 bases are TGTGCCAGCAGTTTCACAGGGTTGGATGAGCAGTTCTTC.

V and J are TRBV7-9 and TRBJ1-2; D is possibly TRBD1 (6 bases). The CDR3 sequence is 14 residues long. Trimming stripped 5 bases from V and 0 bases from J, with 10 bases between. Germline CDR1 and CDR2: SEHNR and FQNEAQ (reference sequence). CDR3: CASSRDTTNYGYTF. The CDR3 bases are TGTGCCAGCAGCCGGGACACTACTAACTATGGCTACACCTTC.

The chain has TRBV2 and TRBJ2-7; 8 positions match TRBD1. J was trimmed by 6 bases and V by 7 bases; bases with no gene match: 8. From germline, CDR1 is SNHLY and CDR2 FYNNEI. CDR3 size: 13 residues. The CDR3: CASTRTGLSEQYF. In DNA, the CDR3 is TGTGCCAGCACCCGGACAGGGCTGTCCGAGCAGTACTTC.

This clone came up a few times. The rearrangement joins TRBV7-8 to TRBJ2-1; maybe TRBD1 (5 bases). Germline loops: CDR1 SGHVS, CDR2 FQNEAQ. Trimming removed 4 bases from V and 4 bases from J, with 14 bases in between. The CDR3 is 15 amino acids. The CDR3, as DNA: TGTGCCAGCAGCTGGGGCCTGGGGATTTACAATGAGCAGTTCTTC. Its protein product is CASSWGLGIYNEQFF.

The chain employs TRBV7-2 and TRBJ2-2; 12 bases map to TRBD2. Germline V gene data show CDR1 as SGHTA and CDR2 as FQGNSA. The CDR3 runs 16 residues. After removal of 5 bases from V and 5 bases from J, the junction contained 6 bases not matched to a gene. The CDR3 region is CASSRILAGGTGELFF. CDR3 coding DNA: TGTGCCAGCAGCCGCATCCTAGCGGGAGGGACCGGGGAGCTGTTTTTT.

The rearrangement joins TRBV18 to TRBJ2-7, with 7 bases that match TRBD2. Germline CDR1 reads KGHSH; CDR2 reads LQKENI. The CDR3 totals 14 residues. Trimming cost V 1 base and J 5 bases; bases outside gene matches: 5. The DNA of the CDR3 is TGTGCCAGCTCACCACTGGGGGGGAAGCACGAGCAGTACTTC. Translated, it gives CASSPLGGKHEQYF.

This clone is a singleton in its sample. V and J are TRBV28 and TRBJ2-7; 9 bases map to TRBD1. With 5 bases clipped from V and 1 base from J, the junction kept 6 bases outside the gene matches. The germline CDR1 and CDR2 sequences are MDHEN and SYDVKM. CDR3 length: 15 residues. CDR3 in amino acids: CASSTAGTGSYEQYF. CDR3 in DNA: TGTGCCAGCAGTACGGCCGGGACAGGGTCCTACGAGCAGTACTTC.

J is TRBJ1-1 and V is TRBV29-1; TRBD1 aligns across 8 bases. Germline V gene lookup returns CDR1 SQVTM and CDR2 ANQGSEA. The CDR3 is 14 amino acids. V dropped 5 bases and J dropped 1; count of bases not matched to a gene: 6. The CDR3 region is CSVRQGMGNTEAFF. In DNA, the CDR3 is TGCAGCGTTAGACAGGGGATGGGGAACACTGAAGCTTTCTTT.